This is a list of T cell receptor beta chains from one sample in a study of blood T cell repertoires in COVID-19. Here immunoSEQ multiplex PCR was the method, and the copy in TCRdb shows in-frame clones only, minus some. The data hold 200,000 to 250,000 clones, with 90% to 95% observed a single time. The specimen was peripheral blood. These receptors all come from a young man with acute or convalescent COVID-19. The CDR3 runs from the conserved cysteine through the conserved F or W. Fields, in order: CDR3 protein, V gene, D gene. A D gene is named only where the DNA matches it firmly.

CASSSTTVSYEQYF,TRBV11-2,.
CASSGWTGENHEQYF,TRBV21-1,.
CASSRPGTGFATDTQYF,TRBV4-1,TRBD1
CASSVELVHTGELFF,TRBV9,.
CASSPTGTGNQPQHF,TRBV7-9,TRBD1
CSVTTGPTNEKLFF,TRBV29-1,.
CASRESGLKYNEQFF,TRBV6-5,.
CASSPFEVGNTEAFF,TRBV18,.
CASSLLRGARGNEQFF,TRBV7-8,TRBD2
CASSAGLAGGSYNEQFF,TRBV11-3,TRBD2
CASSLFPSKPEPQHF,TRBV28,.
CASSPQAQDNTEAFF,TRBV18,.
CASSQVRAGILLSGEQYF,TRBV4-1,.
CASSKLQGANDYGYTF,TRBV21-1,.
CASSAQGRAEAFF,TRBV7-3,.
CASSANDRDQYF,TRBV9,TRBD1
CASSQRGYSPLHF,TRBV5-6,.
CASSEGTSGLRDTQYF,TRBV6-1,TRBD2